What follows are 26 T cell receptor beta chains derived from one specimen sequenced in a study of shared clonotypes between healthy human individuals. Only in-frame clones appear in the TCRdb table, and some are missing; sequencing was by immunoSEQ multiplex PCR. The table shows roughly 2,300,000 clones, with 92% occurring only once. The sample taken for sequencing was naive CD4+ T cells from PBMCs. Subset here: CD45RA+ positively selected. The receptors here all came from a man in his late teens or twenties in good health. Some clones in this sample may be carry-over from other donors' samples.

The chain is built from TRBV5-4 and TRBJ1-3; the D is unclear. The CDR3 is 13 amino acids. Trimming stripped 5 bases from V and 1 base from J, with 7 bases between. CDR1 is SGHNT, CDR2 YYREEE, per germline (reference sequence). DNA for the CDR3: TGTGCCAGCAGATTATTTTCTGGAAACACCATATATTTT. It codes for CASRLFSGNTIYF. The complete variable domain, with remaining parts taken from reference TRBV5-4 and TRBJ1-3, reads ETGVTQSPTHLIKTRGQQVTLRCSSQSGHNTVSWYQQALGQGPQFIFQYYREEENGRGNFPPRFSGLQFPNYSSELNVNALELDDSALYLCASRLFSGNTIYFGEGSWLTVV.

CDR3: CASSTSAGSATEAFF. For the CDR3, the DNA is TGTGCCAGTAGTACCAGCGCAGGGTCGGCCACTGAAGCTTTCTTT. The V call is TRBV19, the J call TRBJ1-1; D perhaps matches TRBD1 (5 bases). The CDR3 loop spans 15 amino acids. Germline assignment: CDR1 LNHDA and CDR2 SQIVND (reference sequence). The germline V and J ends were trimmed by 4 bases and 4 bases, with 16 bases remaining between them.

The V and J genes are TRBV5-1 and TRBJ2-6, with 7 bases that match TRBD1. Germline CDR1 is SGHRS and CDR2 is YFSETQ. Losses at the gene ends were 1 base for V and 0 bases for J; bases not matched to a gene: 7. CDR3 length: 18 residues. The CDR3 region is CASSLSGRGTSGANVLTF. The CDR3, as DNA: TGCGCCAGCAGCTTGTCTGGCAGGGGGACCTCTGGGGCCAACGTCCTGACTTTC.

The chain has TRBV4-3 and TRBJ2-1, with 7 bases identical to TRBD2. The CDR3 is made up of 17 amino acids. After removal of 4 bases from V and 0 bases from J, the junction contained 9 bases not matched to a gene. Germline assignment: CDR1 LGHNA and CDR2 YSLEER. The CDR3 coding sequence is TGCGCCAGCAGCCTCCGGCCCCGCGGGAGCTCCTACAATGAGCAGTTCTTC. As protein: CASSLRPRGSSYNEQFF.

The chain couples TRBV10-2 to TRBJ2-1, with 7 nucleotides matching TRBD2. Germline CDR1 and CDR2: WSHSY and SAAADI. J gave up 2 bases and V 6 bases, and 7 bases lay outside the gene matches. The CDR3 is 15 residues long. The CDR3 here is CASSAKSGTYNEQFF. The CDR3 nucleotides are TGCGCCAGCAGCGCTAAAAGCGGGACCTACAATGAGCAGTTCTTC.

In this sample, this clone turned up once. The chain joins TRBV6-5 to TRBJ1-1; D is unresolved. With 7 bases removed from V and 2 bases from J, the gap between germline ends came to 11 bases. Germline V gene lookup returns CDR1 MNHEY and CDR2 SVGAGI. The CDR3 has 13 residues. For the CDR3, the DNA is TGTGCCAGCATGGGCCGGAGTAACACTGAAGCTTTCTTT. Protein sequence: CASMGRSNTEAFF.

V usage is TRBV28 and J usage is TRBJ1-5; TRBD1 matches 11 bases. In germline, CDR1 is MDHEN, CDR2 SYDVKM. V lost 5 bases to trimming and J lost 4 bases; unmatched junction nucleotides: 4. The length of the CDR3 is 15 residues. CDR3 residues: CASSGQGAGNQPQHF. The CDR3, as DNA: TGTGCCAGCAGTGGACAGGGGGCCGGAAATCAGCCCCAGCATTTT.

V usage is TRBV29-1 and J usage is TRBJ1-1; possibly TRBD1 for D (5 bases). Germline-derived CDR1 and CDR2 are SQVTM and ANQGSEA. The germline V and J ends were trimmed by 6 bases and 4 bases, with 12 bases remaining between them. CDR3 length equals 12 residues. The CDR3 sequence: CSVLVGATEAFF. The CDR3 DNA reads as TGCAGCGTATTAGTCGGGGCCACTGAAGCTTTCTTT.

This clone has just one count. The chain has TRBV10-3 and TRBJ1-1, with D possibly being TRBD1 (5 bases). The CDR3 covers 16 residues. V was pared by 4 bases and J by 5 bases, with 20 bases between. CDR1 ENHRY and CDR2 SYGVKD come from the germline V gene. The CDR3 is CAISGRREEIGTEAFF. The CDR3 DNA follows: TGTGCCATCAGTGGGCGCAGGGAGGAGATAGGGACTGAAGCTTTCTTT.

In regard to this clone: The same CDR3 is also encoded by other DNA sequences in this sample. DNA of the CDR3: TGCGCCAGCAGCCAAGTTGGCGACAGACGTTCCAACACTGAAGCTTTCTTT. It yields the protein CASSQVGDRRSNTEAFF. J is TRBJ1-1 and V is TRBV4-3; D is perhaps TRBD1 (5 bases). Trimming cost V 1 base and J 2 bases, with 17 bases left between them. Germline V gene lookup returns CDR1 LGHNA and CDR2 YSLEER. The CDR3 spans 17 residues.

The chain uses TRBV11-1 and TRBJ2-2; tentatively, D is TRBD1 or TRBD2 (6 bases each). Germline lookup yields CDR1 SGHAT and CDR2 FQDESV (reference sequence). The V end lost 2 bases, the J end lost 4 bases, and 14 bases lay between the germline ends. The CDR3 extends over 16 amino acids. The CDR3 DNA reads TGTGCCAGCAGCTTACGCTGGGGGGCGCGCACCGGGGAGCTGTTTTTT. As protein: CASSLRWGARTGELFF.

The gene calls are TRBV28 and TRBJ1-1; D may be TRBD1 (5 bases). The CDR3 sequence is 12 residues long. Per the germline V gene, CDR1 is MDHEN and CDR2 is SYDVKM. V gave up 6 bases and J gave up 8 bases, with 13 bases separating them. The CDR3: CASRGGREEAFF. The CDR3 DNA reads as TGTGCCAGCAGGGGGGGACGGGAAGAAGCTTTCTTT.

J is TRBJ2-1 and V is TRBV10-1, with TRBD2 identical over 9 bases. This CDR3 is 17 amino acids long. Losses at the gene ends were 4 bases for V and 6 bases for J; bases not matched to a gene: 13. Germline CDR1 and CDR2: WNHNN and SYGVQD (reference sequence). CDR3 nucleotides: TGCGCCAGCAGTGCGGGGTGGGCTAGCGGGACTCCCAATGAGCAGTTCTTC. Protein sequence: CASSAGWASGTPNEQFF.

DNA of the CDR3: TGTGCCGCCGGGTCTCGGAGCTCCTACGAGCAGTACTTC. Its translation is CAAGSRSSYEQYF. The J gene is TRBJ2-7, the V gene TRBV10-3, with unresolved D. The CDR3 consists of 13 residues. V was cut by 11 bases and J by 0 bases, with 14 bases left in between. The germline CDR1 and CDR2 sequences are ENHRY and SYGVKD.

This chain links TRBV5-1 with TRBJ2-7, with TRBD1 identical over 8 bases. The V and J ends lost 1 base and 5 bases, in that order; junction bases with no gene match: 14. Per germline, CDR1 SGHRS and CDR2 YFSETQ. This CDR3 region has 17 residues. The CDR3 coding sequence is TGCGCCAGCAGCTTGTGGAATGACAGGGGAGAGTGGAACGAGCAGTACTTC. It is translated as CASSLWNDRGEWNEQYF.

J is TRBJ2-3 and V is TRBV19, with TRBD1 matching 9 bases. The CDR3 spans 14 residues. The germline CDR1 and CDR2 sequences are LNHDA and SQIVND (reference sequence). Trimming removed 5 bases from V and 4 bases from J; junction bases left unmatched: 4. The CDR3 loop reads CASSWDRAADTQYF. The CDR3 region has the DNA TGTGCCAGTAGTTGGGACAGGGCAGCAGATACGCAGTATTTT.

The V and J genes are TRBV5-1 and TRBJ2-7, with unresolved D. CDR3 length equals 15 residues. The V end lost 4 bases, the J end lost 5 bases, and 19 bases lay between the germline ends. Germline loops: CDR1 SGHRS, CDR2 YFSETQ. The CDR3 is CASSHTSKLIDEQYF. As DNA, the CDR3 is TGCGCCAGCAGCCATACCTCGAAATTAATTGACGAGCAGTACTTC.

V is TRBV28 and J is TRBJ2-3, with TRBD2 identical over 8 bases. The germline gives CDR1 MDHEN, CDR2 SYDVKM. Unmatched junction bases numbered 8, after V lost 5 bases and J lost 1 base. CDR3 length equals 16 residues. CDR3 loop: CASSEPGREGTDTQYF. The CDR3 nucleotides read TGTGCCAGCAGTGAGCCTGGGCGGGAGGGCACAGATACGCAGTATTTT.

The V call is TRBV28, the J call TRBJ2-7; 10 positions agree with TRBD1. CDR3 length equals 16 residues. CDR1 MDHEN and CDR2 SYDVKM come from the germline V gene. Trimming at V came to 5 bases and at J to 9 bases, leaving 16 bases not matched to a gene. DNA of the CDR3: TGTGCCAGCAGTCCCCCCACGGGACAGGGGTTCGGGGGGCAGTACTTC. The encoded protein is CASSPPTGQGFGGQYF.

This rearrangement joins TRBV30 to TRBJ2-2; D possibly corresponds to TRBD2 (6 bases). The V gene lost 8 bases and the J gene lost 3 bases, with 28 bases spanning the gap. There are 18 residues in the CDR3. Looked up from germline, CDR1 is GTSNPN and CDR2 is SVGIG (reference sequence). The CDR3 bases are TGTGCCCGAGGCGGGACCCACACGAACTTTGGTGACACCGGGGAGCTGTTTTTT. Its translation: CARGGTHTNFGDTGELFF.

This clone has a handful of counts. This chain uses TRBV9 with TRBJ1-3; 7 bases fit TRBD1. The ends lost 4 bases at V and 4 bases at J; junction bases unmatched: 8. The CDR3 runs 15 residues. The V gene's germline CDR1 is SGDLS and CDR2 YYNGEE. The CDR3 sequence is CASSLGDREGNTIYF. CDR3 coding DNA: TGTGCCAGCAGCCTCGGTGACAGGGAAGGAAACACCATATATTTT.

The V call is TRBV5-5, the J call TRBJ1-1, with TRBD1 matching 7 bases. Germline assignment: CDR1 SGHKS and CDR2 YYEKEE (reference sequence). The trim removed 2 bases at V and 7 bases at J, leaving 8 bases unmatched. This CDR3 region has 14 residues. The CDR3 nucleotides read TGTGCCAGCAGCTTACATTGGGACAGTGTTGAAGCTTTCTTT. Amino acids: CASSLHWDSVEAFF.

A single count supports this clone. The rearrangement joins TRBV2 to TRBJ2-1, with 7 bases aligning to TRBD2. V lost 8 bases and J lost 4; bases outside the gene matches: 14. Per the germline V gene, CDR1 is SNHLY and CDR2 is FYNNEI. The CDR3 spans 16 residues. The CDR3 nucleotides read TGTGCCAGCCTCCGCCCCCCAGCGGGAACTTACAATGAGCAGTTCTTC. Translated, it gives CASLRPPAGTYNEQFF.

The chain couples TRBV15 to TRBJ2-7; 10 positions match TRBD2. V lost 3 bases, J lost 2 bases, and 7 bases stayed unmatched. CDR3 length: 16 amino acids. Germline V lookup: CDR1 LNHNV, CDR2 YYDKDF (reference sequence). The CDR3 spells CATSSGGLANTYEQYF. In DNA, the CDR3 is TGTGCCACCAGCAGCGGGGGACTAGCGAACACCTACGAGCAGTACTTC. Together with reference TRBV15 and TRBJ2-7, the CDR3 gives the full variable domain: DAMVIQNPRYQVTQFGKPVTLSCSQTLNHNVMYWYQQKSSQAPKLLFHYYDKDFNNEADTPDNFQSRRPNTSFCFLDIRSPGLGDTAMYLCATSSGGLANTYEQYFGPGTRLTVT.

CDR3 coding DNA: TGTGCCAGCAGCTCTACTAGCGGGTTCTACAATGAGCAGTTCTTC. As protein: CASSSTSGFYNEQFF. The chain joins TRBV9 to TRBJ2-1, with 9 bases aligning to TRBD2. Germline CDR1 is SGDLS and CDR2 is YYNGEE. The CDR3 is 15 residues long. V lost 4 bases and J lost 3; bases outside the gene matches: 5. Full variable domain (remainder filled in from reference TRBV9 and TRBJ2-1): DSGVTQTPKHLITATGQRVTLRCSPRSGDLSVYWYQQSLDQGLQFLIQYYNGEERAKGNILERFSAQQFPDLHSELNLSSLELGDSALYFCASSSTSGFYNEQFFGPGTRLTVL.

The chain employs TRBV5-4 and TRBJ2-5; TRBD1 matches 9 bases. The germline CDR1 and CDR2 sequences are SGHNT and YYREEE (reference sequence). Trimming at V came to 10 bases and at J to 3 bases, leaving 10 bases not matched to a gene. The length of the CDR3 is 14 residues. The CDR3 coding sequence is TGTGCCTTTGCTACCCGGACAGGGGAAGAGACCCAGTACTTC. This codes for CAFATRTGEETQYF.